The rows below give T cell receptor beta chains drawn from one sample of a study of neoadjuvant anti-PD-1 for oral cavity cancer. The data were produced by immunoSEQ multiplex PCR, yet TCRdb's version contains in-frame clones alone and is incomplete. In the table there are roughly 23,000 clones, 40% to 50% of which are singletons. Sample: tumor tissue, taken after nivolumab (anti-PD-1) treatment. These receptors came from a person aged 40 to 85 with oral cavity squamous cell carcinoma. CDR3s include the opening cysteine and the closing phenylalanine or tryptophan. The D gene is left open where the match is weak. Rows may omit the clone size; those that give it use once, few, many or a size class.

d_gene,j_gene,v_gene,abundance,CDR3aa,CDR3nt
.,TRBJ2-7,TRBV13,few,CASSLTRGERYYEQYF,TGTGCCAGCAGCTTAACCCGGGGCGAGAGATATTACGAGCAGTACTTC
.,TRBJ2-3,TRBV9,.,CASSQQTDTQYF,TGTGCCAGCAGCCAACAGACAGATACGCAGTATTTT
.,TRBJ2-7,TRBV19,few,CASSALGTYEQYF,TGTGCCAGTAGTGCCTTGGGCACCTACGAGCAGTACTTC
.,TRBJ1-5,TRBV6-1,few,CASSWTDSNQPQHF,TGTGCCAGCAGTTGGACGGATAGCAATCAGCCCCAGCATTTT
TRBD1,TRBJ1-1,TRBV5-8,.,CASSLVRGLSNTEAFF,TGTGCCAGCAGCTTGGTTAGGGGGCTATCGAACACTGAAGCTTTCTTT
TRBD1,TRBJ2-3,TRBV19,.,CASRDSSYGDTQYF,TGTGCCAGCAGGGACAGCTCATACGGGGATACGCAGTATTTT
.,TRBJ1-6,TRBV7-2,once,CASSPWGYNSPLHF,TGTGCCAGCAGTCCGTGGGGTTATAATTCACCCCTCCACTTT
TRBD2,TRBJ2-3,TRBV4-1,.,CASSQDGAGDTDTQYF,TGCGCCAGCAGCCAAGATGGAGCGGGGGACACAGATACGCAGTATTTT
TRBD1,TRBJ1-3,TRBV27,.,CASSHDRDSGNTIYF,TGTGCCAGCAGCCACGACAGGGACTCTGGAAACACCATATATTTT
.,TRBJ1-6,TRBV5-6,few,CASSLRGMGSPLHF,TGTGCCAGCAGCTTGCGGGGAATGGGTTCACCCCTCCACTTT
.,TRBJ1-5,TRBV27,.,CASSVGGGGQPQHF,TGTGCCAGCAGTGTGGGGGGGGGCGGTCAGCCCCAGCATTTT
.,TRBJ1-6,TRBV7-9,many,CASSPWEYNSPLHF,TGTGCCAGCAGCCCGTGGGAGTACAATTCACCCCTCCACTTT
.,TRBJ1-6,TRBV10-2,few,CASSVDIPFYTRSPLHF,TGCGCCAGCAGTGTCGACATTCCGTTTTACACTCGATCACCCCTCCACTTT
TRBD1,TRBJ1-5,TRBV19,.,CASTLRQGRLQPQHF,TGTGCCAGTACCCTTCGACAGGGGAGGCTGCAGCCCCAGCATTTT
.,TRBJ2-7,TRBV7-5,.,CARSLRPGQAYEQYF,TGTGCCAGAAGCTTAAGACCGGGACAGGCTTACGAGCAGTACTTC
.,TRBJ1-6,TRBV13,.,CASSLGVSSYNSPLHF,TGTGCCAGCAGCTTAGGTGTATCCTCCTATAATTCACCCCTCCACTTT
TRBD1,TRBJ1-4,TRBV9,.,CASSVGTGGEKLFF,TGTGCCAGCAGCGTTGGGACAGGGGGTGAAAAACTGTTTTTT
TRBD2,TRBJ2-3,TRBV2,.,CASVSSGGPGDTQYF,TGTGCCAGCGTTAGTAGCGGGGGGCCAGGGGATACGCAGTATTTT
.,TRBJ1-4,TRBV4-2,.,CASSHPNEKLFF,TGTGCCAGCAGCCATCCTAATGAAAAACTGTTTTTT
TRBD1,TRBJ1-3,TRBV29-1,few,CSVGDRVGNTIYF,TGCAGCGTCGGTGACAGGGTTGGAAACACCATATATTTT
.,TRBJ2-2,TRBV9,medium-sized,CASSVDPGDTGELFF,TGTGCCAGCAGCGTAGATCCAGGGGACACCGGGGAGCTGTTTTTT
.,TRBJ2-3,TRBV7-9,.,CASSHQTDTQYF,TGTGCCAGCAGCCACCAGACTGATACGCAGTATTTT
.,TRBJ1-6,TRBV27,.,CASTYGTNSPLHF,TGTGCCAGCACCTACGGAACTAATTCACCCCTCCACTTT
.,TRBJ2-1,TRBV20-1,once,CSAQHRPKQFF,TGCAGTGCACAACACAGGCCTAAGCAGTTCTTC
.,TRBJ1-1,TRBV6-4,.,CASSSGGHTEAFF,TGTGCCAGCAGTTCCGGGGGGCACACTGAAGCTTTCTTT
.,TRBJ1-2,TRBV6-5,few,CASSYSAGGHYGYTF,TGTGCCAGCAGTTACTCAGCTGGGGGACACTATGGCTACACCTTC
.,TRBJ1-3,TRBV18,.,CASSPFGQPTASGNTIYF,TGTGCCAGCTCACCCTTCGGGCAGCCTACGGCCTCTGGAAACACCATATATTTT
.,TRBJ1-6,TRBV7-6,.,CASSLVPTGSSYNSPLHF,TGTGCCAGCAGCTTAGTTCCTACAGGGAGCTCCTATAATTCACCCCTCCACTTT
TRBD1,TRBJ1-2,TRBV28,few,CASSLGTGADNYGYTF,TGTGCCAGCAGTCTAGGGACAGGGGCAGATAACTATGGCTACACCTTC
.,TRBJ2-7,TRBV11-3,few,CASSLGGGGVEQYF,TGTGCCAGCAGCTTAGGCGGAGGGGGAGTCGAGCAGTACTTC
.,TRBJ1-3,TRBV6-1,many,CASSVSQATGNTIYF,TGTGCCAGCAGTGTAAGCCAGGCTACAGGAAACACCATATATTTT
.,TRBJ2-7,TRBV14,.,CASSQDRGGLYEQYF,TGTGCCAGCAGCCAAGATCGAGGCGGACTCTACGAGCAGTACTTC
.,TRBJ2-7,TRBV4-2,.,CASSPGDSRSYEQYF,TGTGCCAGCAGTCCTGGCGACAGCCGCTCCTACGAGCAGTACTTC
.,TRBJ2-3,TRBV27,.,CASSSPGGRNTQYF,TGTGCCAGCAGTTCACCGGGGGGCCGGAATACGCAGTATTTT
TRBD1,TRBJ1-2,TRBV7-9,.,CASSSGQAYYGYTF,TGTGCCAGCAGCAGCGGACAGGCGTACTATGGCTACACCTTC
.,TRBJ1-2,TRBV9,few,CASSPGQFSNYGYTF,TGTGCCAGCAGCCCCGGACAGTTTAGTAACTATGGCTACACCTTC
TRBD2,TRBJ2-1,TRBV4-1,.,CASSPYGGAGRNEQFF,TGCGCCAGCAGCCCATACGGGGGGGCCGGCCGCAATGAGCAGTTCTTC
.,TRBJ1-5,TRBV4-1,.,CARAEDSNQPQHF,TGCGCCAGAGCTGAGGATAGCAATCAGCCCCAGCATTTT
.,TRBJ2-3,TRBV27,few,CASIAGGTDTQYF,TGTGCCAGCATTGCAGGGGGCACAGATACGCAGTATTTT
.,TRBJ1-1,TRBV11-2,.,CASSSQGGTEAFF,TGTGCCAGCAGCTCCCAGGGAGGCACTGAAGCTTTCTTT
.,TRBJ2-7,TRBV28,.,CASSRVTYEQYF,TGTGCCAGCAGCAGGGTTACCTACGAGCAGTACTTC
.,TRBJ2-7,TRBV6-6,.,CASSYTRVSGEQYF,TGTGCCAGCAGTTACACTCGGGTTTCGGGCGAGCAGTACTTC
.,TRBJ2-2,TRBV10-3,.,CAIRDSAGELFF,TGTGCCATCAGGGACTCCGCCGGGGAGCTGTTTTTT
.,TRBJ2-7,TRBV14,.,CASSQSRGGYEQYF,TGTGCCAGCAGCCAGTCAAGGGGGGGCTACGAGCAGTACTTC
TRBD1,TRBJ1-2,TRBV6-4,.,CASSPQGASNYGYTF,TGTGCCAGCAGTCCACAGGGGGCCTCTAACTATGGCTACACCTTC
.,TRBJ2-1,TRBV7-9,.,CASSLEAWNEQFF,TGTGCCAGCAGCTTAGAAGCGTGGAATGAGCAGTTCTTC
.,TRBJ1-2,TRBV28,many,CASSERIGYTF,TGTGCCAGCAGCGAAAGGATCGGCTACACCTTC
TRBD2,TRBJ2-5,TRBV5-8,.,CASSLTLGTSGQETQYF,TGTGCCAGCAGCTTAACCCTGGGAACTAGCGGCCAAGAGACCCAGTACTTC
TRBD2,TRBJ2-5,TRBV7-6,few,CASSRLAGYQETQYF,TGTGCCAGCAGTCGACTAGCGGGGTACCAAGAGACCCAGTACTTC
.,TRBJ1-1,TRBV4-3,few,CASSQENSRGTEAFF,TGCGCCAGCAGCCAAGAGAACAGTAGGGGCACTGAAGCTTTCTTT
TRBD1,TRBJ1-2,TRBV4-1,few,CASSQGPGQGYGYTF,TGCGCCAGCAGCCAAGGCCCGGGACAGGGATATGGCTACACCTTC
TRBD1,TRBJ1-2,TRBV6-6,.,CASSSTGLVYGYTF,TGTGCCAGCAGTTCGACAGGGTTGGTTTATGGCTACACCTTC
.,TRBJ2-6,TRBV6-4,.,CASSDLFGANVLTF,TGTGCCAGCAGTGACTTGTTTGGGGCCAACGTCCTGACTTTC